This is a list of T cell receptor beta chains from one sample in a study of PD-1 blockade in classical Hodgkin lymphoma. Method: immunoSEQ multiplex PCR; TCRdb's copy keeps in-frame clones and lacks some. The sample lists 7,000 to 9,000 clones; under 90% were seen once. Specimen: peripheral blood mononuclear cells (PBMCs), collected at baseline. The origin of the receptors is a human donor with classical Hodgkin lymphoma. Each CDR3 is given with its conserved first and last residue. The order of the fields is D gene, V gene, J gene, clone size, CDR3 protein, CDR3 DNA. The D gene is left open where the match is weak. Where a row states a size, it is once, few, many or the class of an expanded clone; other rows omit it.

>-|TRBV7-3|TRBJ2-1|-
CASSATGVPYNEQFF
TGTGCCAGCAGCGCAACGGGAGTACCCTACAATGAGCAGTTCTTC
>TRBD1|TRBV27|TRBJ2-7|-
CASSLIGRGREQYF
TGTGCCAGCAGTTTAATCGGCAGGGGGCGCGAGCAGTACTTC
>-|TRBV30|TRBJ2-5|-
CAWGALETQYF
TGTGCCTGGGGGGCCTTAGAGACCCAGTACTTC
>-|TRBV21-1|TRBJ2-7|once
CASSKKGIVSQVYEQYF
TGTGCCAGCAGCAAAAAGGGGATAGTGAGCCAAGTCTACGAGCAGTACTTC
>-|TRBV5-6|TRBJ2-1|once
CASSLGPSSYNEQFF
TGTGCCAGCAGCTTGGGTCCTAGCTCCTACAATGAGCAGTTCTTC
>-|TRBV2|TRBJ2-1|-
CASGGAGPSEQFF
TGTGCCAGCGGGGGCGCGGGACCCAGTGAGCAGTTCTTC
>TRBD1|TRBV5-1|TRBJ1-4|-
CASSSRTGKEKLFF
TGCGCCAGCAGCTCCCGGACAGGGAAAGAAAAACTGTTTTTT
>-|TRBV18|TRBJ2-2|-
CASSPVSNGVHLTGELFF
TGTGCCAGCTCACCGGTCTCGAATGGGGTGCACCTCACCGGGGAGCTGTTTTTT
>-|TRBV18|TRBJ1-6|-
CASSPRDTKSPLHF
TGTGCCAGCTCACCGAGAGACACAAAGTCACCCCTCCACTTT
>-|TRBV19|TRBJ1-1|-
CASSMGVAGNTEAFF
TGTGCCAGTAGTATGGGTGTTGCAGGGAACACTGAAGCTTTCTTT
>-|TRBV18|TRBJ2-7|-
CASSPLPTTVAGYEQYF
TGTGCCAGCTCACCCCTCCCCACCACGGTAGCAGGTTACGAGCAGTACTTC
>TRBD1|TRBV7-2|TRBJ2-7|-
CASSLGRGQGDF
TGTGCCAGCAGCTTAGGTCGTGGACAGGGGGACTTC
>-|TRBV27|TRBJ2-7|-
CASSLVGPFYEQYF
TGTGCCAGCAGTTTAGTGGGACCATTCTACGAGCAGTACTTC
>-|TRBV11-3|TRBJ2-7|-
CASSFNSYEQYF
TGTGCCAGCAGCTTCAACTCCTACGAGCAGTACTTC
>-|TRBV9|TRBJ2-7|few
CASSPERFWDEQYF
TGTGCCAGCAGCCCAGAGCGATTCTGGGACGAGCAGTACTTC
>-|TRBV27|TRBJ1-4|once
CASRLNGWGSGEKLFF
TGTGCCAGCAGACTAAATGGATGGGGAAGTGGTGAAAAACTGTTTTTT
>-|TRBV5-4|TRBJ2-7|-
CASSLGTIFHDEQYF
TGTGCCAGCAGCTTAGGTACCATTTTTCATGACGAGCAGTACTTC
>-|TRBV28|TRBJ2-7|-
CASTLDGLYEQYF
TGTGCCAGCACCCTGGACGGTCTCTACGAGCAGTACTTC
>TRBD1|TRBV4-3|TRBJ2-7|-
CASSQDRGSYEQYF
TGCGCCAGCAGCCAGGACAGGGGGTCTTACGAGCAGTACTTC
>-|TRBV29-1|TRBJ2-5|-
CSVAPSRETQYF
TGCAGCGTGGCCCCCTCCCGGGAGACCCAGTACTTC
>-|TRBV27|TRBJ2-7|-
CASSFSGGTYEQYF
TGTGCCAGCAGTTTTTCTGGAGGGACCTACGAGCAGTACTTC
>TRBD2|TRBV2|TRBJ2-1|-
CVSSRGLAGGLRNEQFF
TGTGTCAGCAGCCGAGGACTAGCGGGAGGTTTACGGAATGAGCAGTTCTTC
>-|TRBV13|TRBJ2-7|-
CASSFSDSSYEQYF
TGTGCCAGCAGCTTCTCGGACAGCTCCTACGAGCAGTACTTC
>-|TRBV18|TRBJ1-1|-
CASSPFTGEAFF
TGTGCCAGCTCACCCTTTACGGGTGAAGCTTTCTTT
>TRBD1|TRBV4-1|TRBJ1-2|-
CASSHDLKRPRGLGYTF
TGCGCCAGCAGCCACGACTTAAAAAGACCCAGGGGGCTCGGCTACACCTTC
>-|TRBV10-3|TRBJ2-7|-
CAISESNYEQYF
TGTGCCATCAGTGAATCAAACTACGAGCAGTACTTC
>TRBD2|TRBV27|TRBJ2-1|-
CASSPGEGRPSYNEQFF
TGTGCCAGCAGTCCCGGGGAGGGGCGGCCCTCCTACAATGAGCAGTTCTTC
>-|TRBV5-1|TRBJ2-1|-
CASSLTNNEQFF
TGCGCCAGCAGTTTAACTAACAATGAGCAGTTCTTC
>-|TRBV5-5|TRBJ1-3|-
CASFRPTGTGNTIYF
TGTGCCAGTTTCCGACCGACCGGGACAGGAAACACCATATATTTT
>-|TRBV19|TRBJ2-7|-
CASSPGRLAREQYF
TGTGCCAGTAGTCCCGGACGCCTGGCTAGGGAGCAGTACTTC
>TRBD1|TRBV7-2|TRBJ1-2|-
CASTRGRGRMDYGYTF
TGTGCCAGCACCCGGGGGAGGGGGCGGATGGACTATGGCTACACCTTC
>-|TRBV14|TRBJ1-3|-
CVSSQRSGNTIYF
TGTGTCAGCAGCCAGAGAAGTGGAAACACCATATATTTT
>TRBD1|TRBV6-1|TRBJ2-7|-
CASRRTGPPYEQYF
TGTGCCAGCAGGAGGACAGGGCCACCCTACGAGCAGTACTTC
>TRBD2|TRBV7-2|TRBJ2-7|-
CASSTTSGVPYEQYF
TGTGCCAGCAGCACTACTAGCGGGGTCCCATACGAGCAGTACTTC
>-|TRBV7-2|TRBJ2-3|-
CASSRSRSVGTDTQYF
TGTGCCAGCAGCCGATCCCGAAGCGTAGGGACAGATACGCAGTATTTT
>-|TRBV7-2|TRBJ1-3|-
CASSPGVGNTIYF
TGTGCCAGCAGCCCCGGAGTTGGAAACACCATATATTTT
>TRBD1|TRBV27|TRBJ2-1|-
CASSRGQGYNEQFF
TGTGCCAGCAGTCGGGGACAGGGTTACAATGAGCAGTTCTTC
>-|TRBV7-2|TRBJ1-2|-
CASGAGPTGLGYTF
TGTGCCAGCGGAGCCGGGCCGACCGGGCTTGGCTACACCTTC
>-|TRBV7-9|TRBJ2-1|-
CASKSLETGYNEQFF
TGTGCCAGCAAATCCCTTGAGACAGGCTACAATGAGCAGTTCTTC
>-|TRBV7-2|TRBJ2-3|few
CASSLDTLDTQYF
TGTGCCAGCAGCTTAGATACCCTCGATACGCAGTATTTT
>TRBD2|TRBV6-4|TRBJ2-3|once
CASSGSSGTTDTQYF
TGTGCCAGCAGTGGATCTAGCGGGACCACAGATACGCAGTATTTT